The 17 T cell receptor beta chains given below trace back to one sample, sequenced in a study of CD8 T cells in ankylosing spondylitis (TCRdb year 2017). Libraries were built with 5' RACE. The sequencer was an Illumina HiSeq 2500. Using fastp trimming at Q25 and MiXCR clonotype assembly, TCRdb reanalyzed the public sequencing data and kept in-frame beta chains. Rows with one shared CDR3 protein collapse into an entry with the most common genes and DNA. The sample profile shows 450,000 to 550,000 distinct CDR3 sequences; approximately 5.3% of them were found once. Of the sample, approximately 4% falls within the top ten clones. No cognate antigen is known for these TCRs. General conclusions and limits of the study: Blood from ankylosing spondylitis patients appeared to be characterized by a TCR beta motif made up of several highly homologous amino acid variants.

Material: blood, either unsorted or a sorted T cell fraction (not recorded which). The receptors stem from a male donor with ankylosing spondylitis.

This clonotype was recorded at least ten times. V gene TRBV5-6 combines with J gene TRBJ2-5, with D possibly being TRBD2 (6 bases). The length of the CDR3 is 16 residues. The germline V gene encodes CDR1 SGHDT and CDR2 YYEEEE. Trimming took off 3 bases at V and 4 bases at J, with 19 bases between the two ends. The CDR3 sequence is CASSWGGGAAGETQYF. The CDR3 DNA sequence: TGTGCCAGCAGCTGGGGTGGAGGGGCCGCCGGAGAGACCCAGTACTTC.

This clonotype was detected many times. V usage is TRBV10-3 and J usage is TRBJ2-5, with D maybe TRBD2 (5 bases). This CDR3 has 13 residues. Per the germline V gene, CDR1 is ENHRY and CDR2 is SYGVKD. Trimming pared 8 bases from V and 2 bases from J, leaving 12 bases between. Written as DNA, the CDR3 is TGTGCCATCGGGTCGGAGGCGCAAGAGACCCAGTACTTC. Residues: CAIGSEAQETQYF.

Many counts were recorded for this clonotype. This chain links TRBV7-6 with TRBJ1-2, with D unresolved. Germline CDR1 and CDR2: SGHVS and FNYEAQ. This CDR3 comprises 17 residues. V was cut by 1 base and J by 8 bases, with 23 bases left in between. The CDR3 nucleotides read TGTGCCAGCAGCTTAGGGGGAGACGGACGTAGTATAGTGGGCTACACCTTC. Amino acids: CASSLGGDGRSIVGYTF.

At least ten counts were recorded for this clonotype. CDR3 region: CASSQLLGPAETQYF. The CDR3 DNA is TGCGCCAGCAGCCAACTACTAGGTCCCGCAGAGACCCAGTACTTC. The gene calls are TRBV4-3 and TRBJ2-5; D perhaps matches TRBD2 (5 bases). This CDR3 has 15 amino acids. V lost 2 bases, J lost 4 bases, and 14 bases lay in between. Germline lookup yields CDR1 LGHNA and CDR2 YSLEER.

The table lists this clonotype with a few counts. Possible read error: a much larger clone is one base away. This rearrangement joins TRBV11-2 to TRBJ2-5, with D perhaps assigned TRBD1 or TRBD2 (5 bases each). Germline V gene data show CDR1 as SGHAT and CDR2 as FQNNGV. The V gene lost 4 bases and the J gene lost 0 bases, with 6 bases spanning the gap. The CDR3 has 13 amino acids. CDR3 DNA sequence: TGTGCCAGCAGCTGGGGGTACCAAGAGACCCAGTACTTC. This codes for CASSWGYQETQYF.

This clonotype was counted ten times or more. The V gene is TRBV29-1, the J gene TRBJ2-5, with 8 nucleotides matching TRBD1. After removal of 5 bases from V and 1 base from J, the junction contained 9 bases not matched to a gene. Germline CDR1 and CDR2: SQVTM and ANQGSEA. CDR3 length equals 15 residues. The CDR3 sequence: CSVKSGTGAQETQYF. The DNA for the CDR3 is TGCAGCGTTAAGTCCGGGACAGGCGCCCAAGAGACCCAGTACTTC.

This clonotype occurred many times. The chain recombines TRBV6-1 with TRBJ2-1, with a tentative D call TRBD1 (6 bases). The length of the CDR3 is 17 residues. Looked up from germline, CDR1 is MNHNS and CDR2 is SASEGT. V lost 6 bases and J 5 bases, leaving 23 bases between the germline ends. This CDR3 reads CASSPFSTGKLNNEQFF. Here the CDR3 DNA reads TGTGCCAGCAGCCCCTTCTCAACAGGGAAGCTAAACAATGAGCAGTTCTTC.

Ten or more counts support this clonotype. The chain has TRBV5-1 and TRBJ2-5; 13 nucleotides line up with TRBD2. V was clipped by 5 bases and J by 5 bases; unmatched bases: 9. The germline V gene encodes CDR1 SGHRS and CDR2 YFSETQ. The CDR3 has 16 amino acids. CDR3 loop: CASSPTSGGALETQYF. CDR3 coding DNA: TGCGCCAGCAGTCCCACTAGCGGGGGGGCCTTGGAGACCCAGTACTTC.

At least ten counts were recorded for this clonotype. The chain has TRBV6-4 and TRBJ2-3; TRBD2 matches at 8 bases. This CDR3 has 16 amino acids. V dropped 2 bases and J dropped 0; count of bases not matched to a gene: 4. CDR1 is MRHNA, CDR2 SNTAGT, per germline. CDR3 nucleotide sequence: TGTGCCAGCAGTGACGGAAAGCGGGGGAGCACAGATACGCAGTATTTT. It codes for CASSDGKRGSTDTQYF.

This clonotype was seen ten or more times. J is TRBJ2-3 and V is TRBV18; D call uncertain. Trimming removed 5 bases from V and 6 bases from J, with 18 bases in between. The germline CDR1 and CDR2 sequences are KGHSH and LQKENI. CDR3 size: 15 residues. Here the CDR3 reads CASSELRSYWDTQYF. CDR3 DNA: TGTGCCAGCTCAGAACTCCGCTCCTATTGGGATACGCAGTATTTT.

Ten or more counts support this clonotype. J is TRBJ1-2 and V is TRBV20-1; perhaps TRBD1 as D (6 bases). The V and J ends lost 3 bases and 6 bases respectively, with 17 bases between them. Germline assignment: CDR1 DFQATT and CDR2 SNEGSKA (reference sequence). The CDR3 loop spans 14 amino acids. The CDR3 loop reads CSASDSDRGDGYTF. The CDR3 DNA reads TGCAGTGCTAGTGACTCGGACAGAGGAGATGGCTACACCTTC.

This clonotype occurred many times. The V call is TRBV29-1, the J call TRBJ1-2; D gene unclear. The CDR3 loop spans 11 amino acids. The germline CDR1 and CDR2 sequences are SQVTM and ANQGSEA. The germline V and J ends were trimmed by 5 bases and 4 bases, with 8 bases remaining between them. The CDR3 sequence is CSVNGIYGYTF. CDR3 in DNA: TGCAGCGTTAACGGAATCTATGGCTACACCTTC. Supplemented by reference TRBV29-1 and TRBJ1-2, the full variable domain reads SAVISQKPSRDICQRGTSLTIQCQVDSQVTMMFWYRQQPGQSLTLIATANQGSEATYESGFVIDKFPISRPNLTFSTLTVSNMSPEDSSIYLCSVNGIYGYTFGSGTRLTVV.

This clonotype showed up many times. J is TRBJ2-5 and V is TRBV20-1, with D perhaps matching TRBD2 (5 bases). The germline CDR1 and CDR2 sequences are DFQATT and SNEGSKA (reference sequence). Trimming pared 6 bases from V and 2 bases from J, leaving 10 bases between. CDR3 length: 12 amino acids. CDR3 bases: TGCAGTGCCCAACTAGGGCAAGAGACCCAGTACTTC. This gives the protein CSAQLGQETQYF.

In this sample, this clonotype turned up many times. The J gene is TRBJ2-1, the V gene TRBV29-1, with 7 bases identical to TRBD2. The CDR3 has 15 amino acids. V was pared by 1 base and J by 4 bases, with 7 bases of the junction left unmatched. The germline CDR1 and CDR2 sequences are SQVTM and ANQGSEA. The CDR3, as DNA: TGCAGCGTTGAAGGGGGGGGTATCAGATACAATGAGCAGTTCTTC. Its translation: CSVEGGGIRYNEQFF.

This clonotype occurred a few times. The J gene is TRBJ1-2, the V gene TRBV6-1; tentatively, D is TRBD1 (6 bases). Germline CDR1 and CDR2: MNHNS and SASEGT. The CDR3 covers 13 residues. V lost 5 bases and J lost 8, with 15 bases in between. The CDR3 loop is CASSLMGGRGYTF. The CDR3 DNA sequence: TGTGCCAGCAGTCTAATGGGGGGCCGGGGCTACACCTTC.

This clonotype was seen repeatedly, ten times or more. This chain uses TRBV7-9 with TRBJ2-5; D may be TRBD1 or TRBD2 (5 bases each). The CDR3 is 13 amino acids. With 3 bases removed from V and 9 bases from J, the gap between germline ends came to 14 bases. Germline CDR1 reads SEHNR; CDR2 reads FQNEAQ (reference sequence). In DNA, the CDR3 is TGTGCCAGCAGCTTCCTGGGGGAAGCCTCCCAGTACTTC. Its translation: CASSFLGEASQYF.

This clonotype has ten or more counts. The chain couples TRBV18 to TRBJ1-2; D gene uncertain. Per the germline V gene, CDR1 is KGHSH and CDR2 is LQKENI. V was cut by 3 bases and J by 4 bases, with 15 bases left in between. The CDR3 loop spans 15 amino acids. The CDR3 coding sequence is TGTGCCAGCTCACCGGCGGAGGACCGAACCTATGGCTACACCTTC. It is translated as CASSPAEDRTYGYTF.